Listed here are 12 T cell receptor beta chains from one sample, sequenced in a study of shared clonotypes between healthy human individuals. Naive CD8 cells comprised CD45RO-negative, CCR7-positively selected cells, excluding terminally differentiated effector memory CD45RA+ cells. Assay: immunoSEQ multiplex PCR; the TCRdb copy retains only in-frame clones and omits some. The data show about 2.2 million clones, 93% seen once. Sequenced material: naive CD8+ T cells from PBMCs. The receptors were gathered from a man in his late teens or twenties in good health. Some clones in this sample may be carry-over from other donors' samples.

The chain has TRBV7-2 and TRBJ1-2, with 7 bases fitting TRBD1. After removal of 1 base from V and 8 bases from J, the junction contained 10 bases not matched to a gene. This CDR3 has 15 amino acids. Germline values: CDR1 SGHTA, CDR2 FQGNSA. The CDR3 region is CASSLGDRDPWGYTF. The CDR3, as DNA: TGTGCCAGCAGCTTAGGAGACAGGGACCCTTGGGGCTACACCTTC.

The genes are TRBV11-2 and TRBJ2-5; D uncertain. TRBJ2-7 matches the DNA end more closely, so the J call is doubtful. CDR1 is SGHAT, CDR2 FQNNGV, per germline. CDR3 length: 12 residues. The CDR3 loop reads CASSFSSYEQYF. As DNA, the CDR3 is TGTGCCAGCAGCTTCTCATCCTACGAGCAGTACTTC.

In nucleotides, the CDR3 is TGTGCCAGCAGCTTAGACAGGGCCCATGGCTACACCTTC. This gives the protein CASSLDRAHGYTF. The chain couples TRBV7-6 to TRBJ1-2; perhaps TRBD1 as D (6 bases). Between the trimmed V and J ends, which lost 1 base and 6 bases, there was a span of 9 bases. Germline CDR1 and CDR2: SGHVS and FNYEAQ. The CDR3 is 13 amino acids.

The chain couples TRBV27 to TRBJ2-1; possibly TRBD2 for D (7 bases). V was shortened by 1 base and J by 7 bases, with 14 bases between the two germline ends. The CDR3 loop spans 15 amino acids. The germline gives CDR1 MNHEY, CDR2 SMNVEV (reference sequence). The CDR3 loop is CASSLLGGGWNEQFF. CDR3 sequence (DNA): TGTGCCAGCAGTTTATTAGGGGGAGGGTGGAATGAGCAGTTCTTC.

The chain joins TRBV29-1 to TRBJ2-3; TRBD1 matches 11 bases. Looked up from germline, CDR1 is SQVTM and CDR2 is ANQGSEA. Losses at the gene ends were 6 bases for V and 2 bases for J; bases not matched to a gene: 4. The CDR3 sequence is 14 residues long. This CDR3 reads CSVGQGAHTDTQYF. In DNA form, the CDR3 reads TGCAGCGTAGGACAGGGGGCCCACACAGATACGCAGTATTTT.

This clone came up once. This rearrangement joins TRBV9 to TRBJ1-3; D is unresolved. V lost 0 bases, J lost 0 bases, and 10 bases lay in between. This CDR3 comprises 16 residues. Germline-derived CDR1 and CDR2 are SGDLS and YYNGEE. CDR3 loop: CASSVDFRGSGNTIYF. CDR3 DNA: TGTGCCAGCAGCGTAGACTTCCGGGGCTCTGGAAACACCATATATTTT.

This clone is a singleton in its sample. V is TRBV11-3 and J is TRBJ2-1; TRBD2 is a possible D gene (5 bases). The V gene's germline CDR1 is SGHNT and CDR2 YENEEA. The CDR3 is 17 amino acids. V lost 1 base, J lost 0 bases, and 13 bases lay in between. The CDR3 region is CASSLGGNRGSYNEQFF. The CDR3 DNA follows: TGTGCCAGCAGCTTAGGTGGTAACCGGGGCTCCTACAATGAGCAGTTCTTC.

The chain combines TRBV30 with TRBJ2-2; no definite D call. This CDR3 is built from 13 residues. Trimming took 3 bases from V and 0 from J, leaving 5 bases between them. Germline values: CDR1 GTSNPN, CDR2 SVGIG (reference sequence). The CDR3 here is CAWSPPNTGELFF. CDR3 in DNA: TGTGCCTGGAGCCCTCCGAACACCGGGGAGCTGTTTTTT.

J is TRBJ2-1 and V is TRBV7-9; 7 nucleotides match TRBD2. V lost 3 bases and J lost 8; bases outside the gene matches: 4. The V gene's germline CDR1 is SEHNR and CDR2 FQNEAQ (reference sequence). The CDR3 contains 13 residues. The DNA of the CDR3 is TGTGCCAGCAGCTTGCCGACTAGCTATGAGCAGTTCTTC. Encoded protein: CASSLPTSYEQFF.

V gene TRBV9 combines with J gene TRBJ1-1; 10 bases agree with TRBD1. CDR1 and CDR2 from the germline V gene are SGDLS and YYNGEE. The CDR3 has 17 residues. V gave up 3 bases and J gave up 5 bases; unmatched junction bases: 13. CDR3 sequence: CASSELTRTGGFTEAFF. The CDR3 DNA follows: TGTGCCAGCAGCGAACTCACAAGGACAGGGGGATTTACTGAAGCTTTCTTT.

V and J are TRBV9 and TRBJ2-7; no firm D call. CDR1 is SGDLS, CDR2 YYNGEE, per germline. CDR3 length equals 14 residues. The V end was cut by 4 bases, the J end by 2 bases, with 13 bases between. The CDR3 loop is CASSLTSSPYEQYF. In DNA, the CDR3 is TGTGCCAGCAGCCTCACTTCAAGCCCCTACGAGCAGTACTTC.

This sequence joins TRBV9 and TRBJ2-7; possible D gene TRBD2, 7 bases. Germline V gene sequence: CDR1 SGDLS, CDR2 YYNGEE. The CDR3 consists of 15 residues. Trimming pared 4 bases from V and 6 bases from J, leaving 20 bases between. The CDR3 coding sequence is TGTGCCAGCAGCCCCCTCCTTGGGGGCGGGAGCGAGCAGTACTTC. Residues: CASSPLLGGGSEQYF.